The rows below give T cell receptor beta chains drawn from one sample of a study of control samples from healthy donors and cancer patients. Here immunoSEQ multiplex PCR was the method, and the copy in TCRdb shows in-frame clones only, minus some. Of 150,000 to 200,000 clones in the sample, around 90% were seen once. The material sequenced was blood. Receptor source: a woman aged 45-65 years in good health. Both conserved end residues are part of each CDR3. A D gene is named only where the DNA matches it firmly. Clone sizes are given selectively: once, few, many, or a class where the clone is expanded.

d_gene,v_gene,abundance,j_gene,CDR3nt,CDR3aa
TRBD1,TRBV5-8,NA,TRBJ1-5,TGTGCCAGCAGCTCCTTTTTAGAACAGGGGTTCGGGGGAAATCAGCCCCAGCATTTT,CASSSFLEQGFGGNQPQHF
NA,TRBV5-5,NA,TRBJ1-5,NA,CASSSSGVMEPQHF
NA,TRBV5-1,NA,TRBJ2-7,TGCGCCAGTCGGAGGTCCTACGAGCAGTACTTC,CASRRSYEQYF
TRBD2,TRBV20-1,NA,TRBJ2-7,TGCAGTGCTAGTAAGACTAGCGGGAGTGGTGAGCAGTACTTC,CSASKTSGSGEQYF
NA,TRBV18,once,TRBJ2-7,TGTGCCAGCTCACCTGGTCCGGGAAGATCCCCTTATGATTACGAGCAGTACTTC,CASSPGPGRSPYDYEQYF
TRBD2,TRBV5-4,NA,TRBJ2-3,TGTGCCGGGACTAGCGGGAGTGAAACAGATACGCAGTATTTT,CAGTSGSETDTQYF
TRBD2,TRBV6-2/TRBV6-3,NA,TRBJ2-1,TGTGCCAGCAGTTCTACTAGCGGGGGGTCGATATACAATGAGCAGTTCTTC,CASSSTSGGSIYNEQFF
NA,TRBV30,NA,TRBJ2-2,TGTGCCTGGAGTGTACGACAGCTAACGGTCGGGGAGCTGTTTTTT,CAWSVRQLTVGELFF
NA,TRBV2,NA,TRBJ1-4,TGTGCCAGCAGTGAGCAGGGATATGAAAAACTGTTTTTT,CASSEQGYEKLFF
NA,TRBV9,NA,TRBJ1-3,TGTGCCAGCAGCGTTCGGAGCTCTGGAAACACCATATATTTT,CASSVRSSGNTIYF
NA,TRBV4-3,NA,TRBJ2-1,TGCGCCAGCAGCCAAGGACTAGTTGTAGGTGAGCAGTTCTTC,CASSQGLVVGEQFF
NA,TRBV5-4,NA,TRBJ2-5,TGTGCCAGCAGCCATTATGACAACCCTGGGGAGACCCAGTACTTC,CASSHYDNPGETQYF
NA,TRBV7-9,NA,TRBJ2-7,TGTGCCAGCAGCTTAGCCTCCGGTCTCGGGTCCTACGAGCAGTACTTC,CASSLASGLGSYEQYF
TRBD2,TRBV27,NA,TRBJ2-7,TGTGCCAGCAGTCGTACTCTGACTAGCGGGTCCTACGAGCAGTACTTC,CASSRTLTSGSYEQYF
NA,TRBV5-8,NA,TRBJ1-4,TGTGCCAGCAGCCCCGGTGGGGGGCGCTTTGAAAAACTGTTTTTT,CASSPGGGRFEKLFF
TRBD1,TRBV7-2,once,TRBJ1-2,TGTGCCAGCAGCCCCGGGACAGGGTACCCCTATGGCTACACCTTC,CASSPGTGYPYGYTF
NA,TRBV7-3,NA,TRBJ2-3,TGTGCCAGCAGCACCCCCGGCTATACGCAGTATTTT,CASSTPGYTQYF
NA,TRBV3-1/TRBV3-2,NA,TRBJ2-7,TGTGCCAGCAGCGCTGAGAGGCCTGACGAGCAGTACTTC,CASSAERPDEQYF
TRBD1,TRBV3-1/TRBV3-2,NA,TRBJ1-2,TGTGCCAGCAGCCGAAATAGACAGGGTCCCTATCCCTATGGCTACACCTTC,CASSRNRQGPYPYGYTF
NA,TRBV29-1,NA,TRBJ2-1,TGCAGCGTTGCCTCCGGGAGAAGCTCCTACAATGAGCAGTTCTTC,CSVASGRSSYNEQFF
NA,TRBV6-2/TRBV6-3,NA,TRBJ1-1,TGTGCCAGCAGTTACTCGAGGTTTGAGGTTGGCAACACTGAAGCTTTCTTT,CASSYSRFEVGNTEAFF
NA,TRBV20-1,few,TRBJ2-1,TGCAGTGCTAGCCCAAAGCGAGAGCAGTTCTTC,CSASPKREQFF
NA,TRBV28,NA,TRBJ1-4,TGTGCCAGCAGTCTCCCTGGGACTAATGAAAAACTGTTTTTT,CASSLPGTNEKLFF
NA,TRBV14,NA,TRBJ2-7,TGTGCCAGCAGCCACTTTGCCTACGAGCAGTACTTC,CASSHFAYEQYF
NA,TRBV6-1,NA,TRBJ2-1,TGTGCCAGCAGTGAATCTCAATGGCAGGTGGTCTACAGTGAGCAGTTCTTC,CASSESQWQVVYSEQFF
NA,TRBV28,few,TRBJ1-1,TGTGCCAGCAGTTTACAGGAGAACACTGAAGCTTTCTTT,CASSLQENTEAFF
NA,TRBV6-5,NA,TRBJ2-2,TGTGCCAGCAGTTACTTGCGGACCGGGGAGCTGTTTTTT,CASSYLRTGELFF
NA,TRBV9,NA,TRBJ2-5,TGTGCCAGCAGCGCAAGTGGAAAAGAGACCCAGTACTTC,CASSASGKETQYF
NA,TRBV4-3,NA,TRBJ2-2,TGCGCCAGCAGACCTGACAGCGCGAACACCGGGGAGCTGTTTTTT,CASRPDSANTGELFF
NA,TRBV4-3,NA,TRBJ1-2,TGCGCCAGCAGCCCCGTAGGCGGATCTGGCTACACCTTC,CASSPVGGSGYTF
TRBD2,TRBV10-3,NA,TRBJ2-7,TGTGCCATCAGTGACCCGACTAGCGGGGGCTCCTCCTACGAGCAGTACTTC,CAISDPTSGGSSYEQYF
NA,TRBV5-1,NA,TRBJ2-3,TGCGCCAGCAGCTTGGGGGAAATCAATTGGGGCACAGATACGCAGTATTTT,CASSLGEINWGTDTQYF
NA,TRBV4-3,NA,TRBJ1-1,TGCGCCAGCAGCCAGATCGGGGGCACTGAAGCTTTCTTT,CASSQIGGTEAFF
TRBD2,TRBV29-1,NA,TRBJ2-7,TGCAGCGTTAGGACTAGCGGAGCCTACGAGCAGTACTTC,CSVRTSGAYEQYF
NA,TRBV5-1,NA,TRBJ2-5,TGCGCCAGCAGCTTGACTACAGGGAAAGAGACCCAGTACTTC,CASSLTTGKETQYF